Given below is one T cell receptor (beta chain) in context. Its antigen is currently unknown. The CDR3 spans 14 residues. Losses at the gene ends were 5 bases for V and 7 bases for J; bases not matched to a gene: 2. CDR1 MNHNY and CDR2 SVGAGI come from the germline V gene (reference sequence). The data stem from a study of cytomegalovirus exposure and HLA in healthy donors. Study results and limitations: For TCR beta chains, V- and J-gene trimming was later linked to a missense DCLRE1C variant. Presence/absence results assume similar sequencing depth per donor, which may not hold.

Donors counted as nominally healthy when sampled, yet unrecorded immune exposures were likely. 60 Vbeta and 13 Jbeta primers were used in PCR. The data were produced by immunoSEQ multiplex PCR, yet TCRdb's version contains in-frame clones alone and is incomplete. Counted here are more than 150,000 clones, about four fifths occurring once; the ten biggest clones make up 1.5% to 2%. Material for sequencing was PBMCs. The TCR originated in a woman in her twenties or thirties in good health and CMV-seronegative. The V gene is TRBV6-6, the J gene TRBJ1-6; TRBD1 matches at 10 bases. In DNA form, the CDR3 reads TGTGCCAGCAGTAGGACAGGGGGAAATTCACCCCTCCACTTT. Translating it yields CASSRTGGNSPLHF.